Sequencing of this T cell receptor beta chain was carried out in a study of T cell responses to AZD1222 COVID-19 vaccine. With 1 base removed from V and 3 bases from J, the gap between germline ends came to 6 bases. The CDR3 contains 13 residues. Germline V gene data show CDR1 as LGHNT and CDR2 as FRNRAP. Libraries were prepared by immunoSEQ multiplex PCR; TCRdb keeps only in-frame clonotypes and omits some of them. The sample records around 80,000 clones, 70% to 90% being singletons. Regarding the study as a whole: Per reports, nearly half of all spike-specific TCRs target regions that are unmutated in variants. Recipients of AZD1222 seropositive at baseline numbered only 5 or 6.

In the case of this clone: Its antigen is still unknown.

This material consisted of peripheral blood, taken 28 days after the second AZD1222 dose. This clonotype was sampled from an adult who received the AZD1222 COVID-19 vaccine. V and J are TRBV12-5 and TRBJ1-1; D uncertain. CDR3 in amino acids: CASGLGRYTEAFF. In DNA, the CDR3 is TGTGCTAGTGGTTTGGGTCGCTACACTGAAGCTTTCTTT.